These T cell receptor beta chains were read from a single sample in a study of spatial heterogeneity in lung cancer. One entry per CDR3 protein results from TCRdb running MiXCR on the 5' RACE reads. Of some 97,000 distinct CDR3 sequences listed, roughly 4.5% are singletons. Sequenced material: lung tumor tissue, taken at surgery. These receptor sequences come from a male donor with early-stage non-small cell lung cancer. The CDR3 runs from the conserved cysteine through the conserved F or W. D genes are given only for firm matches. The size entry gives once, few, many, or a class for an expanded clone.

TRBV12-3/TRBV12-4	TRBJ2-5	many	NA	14	CASSPRTGGETQYF	TGTGCCAGCAGCCCGAGAACAGGCGGGGAGACCCAGTACTTC
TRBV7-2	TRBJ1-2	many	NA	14	CASSLSRANYGYTF	TGTGCCAGCAGCTTGTCCAGGGCTAACTATGGCTACACCTTC
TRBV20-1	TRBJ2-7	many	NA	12	CSAMYGNYEQYF	TGCAGTGCTATGTACGGGAACTACGAGCAGTACTTC
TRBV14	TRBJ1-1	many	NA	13	CASSQDGGTEAFF	TGTGCCAGCAGCCAAGATGGGGGGACTGAAGCTTTCTTT
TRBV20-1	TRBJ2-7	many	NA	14	CSASPAGSIYEQYF	TGCAGTGCTAGCCCAGCAGGGTCCATCTACGAGCAGTACTTC
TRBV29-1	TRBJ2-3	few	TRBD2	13	CSGLGTSPNTQYF	TGCAGCGGGCTGGGGACTAGCCCGAATACGCAGTATTTT
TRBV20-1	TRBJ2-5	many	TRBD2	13	CSARTSGTETQYF	TGCAGTGCTCGGACTAGCGGGACTGAGACCCAGTACTTC
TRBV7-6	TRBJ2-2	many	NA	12	CASSFTAGELFF	TGTGCCAGCAGCTTTACTGCCGGGGAGCTGTTTTTT
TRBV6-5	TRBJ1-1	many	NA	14	CASRRPETNTEAFF	TGTGCCAGCAGAAGACCCGAGACGAACACTGAAGCTTTCTTT
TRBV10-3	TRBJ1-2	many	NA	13	CAISESVSYGYTF	TGTGCCATCAGTGAGTCTGTTTCCTATGGCTACACCTTC
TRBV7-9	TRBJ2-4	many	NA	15	CASSLEMSGKNIQYF	TGTGCCAGCAGCCTGGAGATGTCTGGCAAAAACATTCAGTACTTC
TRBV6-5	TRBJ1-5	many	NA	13	CASSEGGDQPQHF	TGTGCCAGCAGTGAGGGGGGGGATCAGCCCCAGCATTTT
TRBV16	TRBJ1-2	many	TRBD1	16	CASSQSRGQGYYGYTF	TGTGCCAGCAGCCAATCAAGGGGACAGGGGTACTATGGCTACACCTTC
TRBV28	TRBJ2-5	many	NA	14	CASSRTAYQETQYF	TGTGCCAGCAGTAGGACTGCGTACCAAGAGACCCAGTACTTC
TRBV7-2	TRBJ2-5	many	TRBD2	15	CASSFQRGIQETQYF	TGTGCCAGCAGCTTCCAGCGGGGGATCCAAGAGACCCAGTACTTC
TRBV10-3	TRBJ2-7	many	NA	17	CAISESEFPGLSYEQYF	TGTGCCATCAGTGAGTCGGAGTTCCCCGGGCTTTCCTACGAGCAGTACTTC
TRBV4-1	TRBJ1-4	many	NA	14	CASSLRGPNEKLFF	TGCGCCAGCAGCTTGCGGGGGCCGAATGAAAAACTGTTTTTT
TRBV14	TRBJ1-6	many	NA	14	CASSPTGYNSPLHF	TGTGCCAGCAGCCCTACAGGGTATAATTCACCCCTCCACTTT